This TCR beta chain was captured in a study of cytomegalovirus exposure and HLA in healthy donors. Study-wide results and caveats: The study listed around 150 cytomegalovirus-associated TCR beta chains.

To note about this clone: Its target is not known.

It was with 60 Vbeta and 13 Jbeta primers that the PCR ran. The repertoire was sequenced with immunoSEQ multiplex PCR; TCRdb's copy has only in-frame clones and lacks some. Its table records 180,000 or so clones. V was cut by 3 bases and J by 4 bases, with 18 bases left in between. The CDR3 covers 15 residues. Germline V gene data show CDR1 as GTSNPN and CDR2 as SVGIG (reference sequence). Material for sequencing was PBMCs. This receptor was identified in a boy aged 10-17 years in good health and CMV-seronegative. This chain connects TRBV30 to TRBJ1-2; D is perhaps TRBD1 (6 bases). CDR3: CAWSMTGVEPYGYTF. CDR3 nucleotides: TGTGCCTGGAGCATGACAGGCGTTGAGCCCTATGGCTACACCTTC.